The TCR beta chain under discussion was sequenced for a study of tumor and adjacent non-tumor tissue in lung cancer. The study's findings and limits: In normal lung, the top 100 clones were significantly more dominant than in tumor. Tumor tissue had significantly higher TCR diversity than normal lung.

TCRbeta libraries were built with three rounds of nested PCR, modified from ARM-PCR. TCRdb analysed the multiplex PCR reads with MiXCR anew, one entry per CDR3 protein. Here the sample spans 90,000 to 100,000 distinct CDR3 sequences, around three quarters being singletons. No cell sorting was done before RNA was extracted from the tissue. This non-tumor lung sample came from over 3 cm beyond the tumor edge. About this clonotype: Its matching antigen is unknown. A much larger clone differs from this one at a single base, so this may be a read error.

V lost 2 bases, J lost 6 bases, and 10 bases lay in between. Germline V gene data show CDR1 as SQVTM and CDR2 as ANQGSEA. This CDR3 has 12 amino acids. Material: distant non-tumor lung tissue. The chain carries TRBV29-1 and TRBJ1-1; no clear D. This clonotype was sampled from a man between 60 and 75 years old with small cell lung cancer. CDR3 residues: CSVEPMDAEAFF. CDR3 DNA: TGCAGCGTTGAACCAATGGACGCTGAAGCTTTCTTT.